The 15 T cell receptor beta chains reported below all come from one sample, sequenced in a study of blood T cell repertoires in COVID-19. Generated by immunoSEQ multiplex PCR, the TCRdb table keeps only in-frame clones and is missing some. The table shows about 150,000 clones, with around 84% occurring only once. Sequencing was carried out using peripheral blood. Source of these receptors: a woman aged 50 to 65 with acute or convalescent COVID-19.

V usage is TRBV7-2 and J usage is TRBJ1-2; a possible D gene is TRBD1 (6 bases). Germline V CDR1 and CDR2: SGHTA, FQGNSA. This CDR3 region has 13 residues. The germline V and J ends were trimmed by 5 bases and 5 bases, with 12 bases remaining between them. CDR3 coding DNA: TGTGCCAGCAGCCCGCGACAGGCGTATGGCTACACCTTC. It is translated as CASSPRQAYGYTF.

This chain connects TRBV7-9 to TRBJ2-7; TRBD1 matches at 10 bases. The CDR3 runs to 14 residues. The trim removed 5 bases at V and 4 bases at J, leaving 5 bases unmatched. CDR1 is SEHNR and CDR2 is FQNEAQ in the germline V gene (reference sequence). This chain's CDR3 is CASSTTGGQYEQYF. The CDR3 bases are TGTGCCAGCAGCACGACAGGGGGCCAGTACGAGCAGTACTTC.

The chain links TRBV2 to TRBJ2-5, with TRBD2 matching over 14 bases. The germline gives CDR1 SNHLY, CDR2 FYNNEI. The CDR3 spans 16 residues. Trimming cost V 8 bases and J 5 bases; bases outside gene matches: 10. The CDR3 loop is CASRYGTSGGRETQYF. The CDR3 nucleotides read TGTGCCAGCCGATACGGGACTAGCGGGGGTCGGGAGACCCAGTACTTC.

The chain combines TRBV5-1 with TRBJ1-4; D remains unclear. CDR1 and CDR2 from the germline V gene are SGHRS and YFSETQ. The CDR3 totals 14 residues. Trimming removed 3 bases from V and 8 bases from J, with 14 bases in between. This CDR3 is CASSWAVPEEKLFF. The CDR3 nucleotides read TGCGCCAGCAGCTGGGCTGTGCCGGAAGAAAAACTGTTTTTT.

This clone was seen just once. The chain employs TRBV18 and TRBJ1-2; 7 bases align to TRBD1. The CDR3 length is 14 residues. CDR1 and CDR2 from the germline V gene are KGHSH and LQKENI. Trimming cost V 3 bases and J 2 bases; bases outside gene matches: 3. The CDR3 DNA follows: TGTGCCAGCTCACCGGGACAGCAAAACTATGGCTACACCTTC. Amino acids: CASSPGQQNYGYTF.

The chain is built from TRBV5-5 and TRBJ1-1; 12 bases map to TRBD1. Losses at the gene ends were 1 base for V and 7 bases for J; bases not matched to a gene: 8. This CDR3 region has 16 residues. CDR1 is SGHKS and CDR2 is YYEKEE in the germline V gene (reference sequence). The DNA for the CDR3 is TGTGCCAGCAGCTTGCTCGGGACAGGGGGCAGGAATGAAGCTTTCTTT. Amino acids: CASSLLGTGGRNEAFF. The variable domain in full, completed from reference TRBV5-5 and TRBJ1-1, reads DAGVTQSPTHLIKTRGQQVTLRCSPISGHKSVSWYQQVLGQGPQFIFQYYEKEERGRGNFPDRFSARQFPNYSSELNVNALLLGDSALYLCASSLLGTGGRNEAFFGQGTRLTVV.

This clone was seen a single time. The V and J genes are TRBV7-8 and TRBJ2-7; 13 bases agree with TRBD2. This CDR3 is 17 amino acids long. With V trimmed by 5 bases and J by 6 bases, 13 bases remained unmatched. Germline CDR1 SGHVS, CDR2 FQNEAQ. CDR3 nucleotides: TGTGCCAGCAGCCTGCGCCGAGGACTAGCGGGAGTTAGCGAGCAGTACTTC. As protein: CASSLRRGLAGVSEQYF.

V gene TRBV3-1 (or the pseudogene TRBV3-2) combines with J gene TRBJ1-1; D not certain. Germline CDR1 and CDR2: LGHDT and YNNKEL (reference sequence). This CDR3 is built from 12 residues. The ends were cut back, 4 bases at V and 3 bases at J, with 6 bases in the middle. DNA for the CDR3: TGTGCCAGCAGCCCTAGCCACACTGAAGCTTTCTTT. This sequence encodes CASSPSHTEAFF.

This sequence joins TRBV27 and TRBJ1-6; D is unresolved. V lost 1 base to trimming and J lost 9 bases, with 4 bases between them. The CDR3 is 12 residues long. Per germline, CDR1 MNHEY and CDR2 SMNVEV (reference sequence). CDR3 DNA sequence: TGTGCCAGCAGTTTATTCGGTTCACCCCTCCACTTT. Protein product: CASSLFGSPLHF.

The J gene is TRBJ2-3, the V gene TRBV19; 9 bases agree with TRBD2. Germline V gene sequence: CDR1 LNHDA, CDR2 SQIVND (reference sequence). J was trimmed by 6 bases and V by 3 bases; bases with no gene match: 7. CDR3 length: 15 residues. Written as DNA, the CDR3 is TGTGCCAGTAGTATCGTAGCGGGAGCTGGGGATACGCAGTATTTT. Translating it yields CASSIVAGAGDTQYF.

The chain has TRBV11-1 and TRBJ2-1, with D possibly matching TRBD2 (7 bases). The CDR3 covers 13 residues. V was clipped by 8 bases and J by 5 bases, with 13 bases between them. CDR1 is SGHAT, CDR2 FQDESV, per germline (reference sequence). As DNA, the CDR3 is TGTGCCAGCGGGAGCGGGACAAACAATGAGCAGTTCTTC. It translates to CASGSGTNNEQFF. Together with reference TRBV11-1 and TRBJ2-1, the CDR3 gives the full variable domain: EAEVAQSPRYKITEKSQAVAFWCDPISGHATLYWYRQILGQGPELLVQFQDESVVDDSQLPKDRFSAERLKGVDSTLKIQPAELGDSAMYLCASGSGTNNEQFFGPGTRLTVL.

This clone has a handful of counts. The CDR3 is CASSLVRGRGRSEGYEAFF. As DNA, the CDR3 is TGTGCCAGCAGCTTAGTGAGGGGCAGGGGGCGATCCGAGGGATATGAAGCTTTCTTT. The chain links TRBV7-8 to TRBJ1-1, with 8 bases that match TRBD1. This CDR3 comprises 19 residues. Germline V gives CDR1 SGHVS, CDR2 FQNEAQ. V shed 1 base and J 7 bases; nucleotides not matched to a gene: 20. The whole variable domain, filled in from reference TRBV7-8 and TRBJ1-1, reads GAGVSQSPRYKVAKRGQDVALRCDPISGHVSLFWYQQALGQGPEFLTYFQNEAQLDKSGLPSDRFFAERPEGSVSTLKIQRTQQEDSAVYLCASSLVRGRGRSEGYEAFFGQGTRLTVV.

The chain has TRBV20-1 and TRBJ2-3, with 7 bases identical to TRBD2. The junction had 8 bases not matched to a gene; V was cut back by 3 bases and J by 2 bases. Germline CDR1 reads DFQATT; CDR2 reads SNEGSKA (reference sequence). The length of the CDR3 is 15 residues. The CDR3 sequence is CSASSSGAPTDTQYF. The CDR3 nucleotides read TGCAGTGCTAGTTCCAGCGGGGCCCCCACAGATACGCAGTATTTT.

The chain combines TRBV3-1 (or the pseudogene TRBV3-2) with TRBJ2-6, with TRBD1 matching over 11 bases. The CDR3 has 17 amino acids. V dropped 3 bases and J dropped 5; count of bases not matched to a gene: 6. Germline CDR1 reads LGHDT; CDR2 reads YNNKEL (reference sequence). CDR3 protein: CASSHGTGGFRANVLTF. DNA for the CDR3: TGTGCCAGCAGCCATGGGACAGGGGGTTTTAGGGCCAACGTCCTGACTTTC.

The J gene is TRBJ1-5, the V gene TRBV9, with TRBD1 identical over 7 bases. Looked up from germline, CDR1 is SGDLS and CDR2 is YYNGEE. The V gene end was trimmed by 5 bases and the J gene end by 0 bases; junction bases not matched to a gene: 2. The CDR3 spans 14 residues. In nucleotides, the CDR3 is TGTGCCAGCAGTCAGGGGGATAGCAATCAGCCCCAGCATTTT. It translates to CASSQGDSNQPQHF. Drawing the rest from reference TRBV9 and TRBJ1-5, the complete variable domain is DSGVTQTPKHLITATGQRVTLRCSPRSGDLSVYWYQQSLDQGLQFLIQYYNGEERAKGNILERFSAQQFPDLHSELNLSSLELGDSALYFCASSQGDSNQPQHFGDGTRLSIL.